One sample yielded the 7 T cell receptor beta chains listed below, sequenced in a study of CD4+ T cells in melanoma. Assay used: immunoSEQ multiplex PCR; TCRdb lists only in-frame clones, some missing. The table has 15,000 or so clones, approximately 76% seen once. The sequenced sample was cells from a culture (not recorded whether cultured in vitro). The receptors derive from a human donor with melanoma.

The rearrangement uses TRBV7-2 and TRBJ1-1; D ambiguous. Germline-derived CDR1 and CDR2 are SGHTA and FQGNSA. Deletions cut 1 base from V and 4 bases from J, with 13 bases between. There are 15 residues in the CDR3. The CDR3 bases are TGTGCCAGCAGCTTAGTAGGTTGGATACTCACTGAAGCTTTCTTT. Amino acid sequence: CASSLVGWILTEAFF.

Only a few counts were recorded for this clone. This chain joins TRBV11-2 and TRBJ2-7; D assignment may be TRBD1 or TRBD2 (5 bases each). CDR3 length: 13 residues. The germline CDR1 and CDR2 sequences are SGHAT and FQNNGV. Trimming cost V 4 bases and J 3 bases, with 10 bases left between them. Here the CDR3 reads CASSSRDLYEQYF. The CDR3 nucleotides read TGTGCCAGCAGCTCCCGGGACCTCTACGAGCAGTACTTC.

The V and J genes are TRBV7-8 and TRBJ1-1; D gene uncertain. Germline V gene sequence: CDR1 SGHVS, CDR2 FQNEAQ. CDR3 length: 14 residues. Trimming removed 1 base at V and 4 bases at J, with 10 bases between. The CDR3 bases are TGTGCCAGCAGCTTAGAGCTGGGAGGCACTGAAGCTTTCTTT. Protein: CASSLELGGTEAFF.

The chain joins TRBV2 to TRBJ2-7, with 8 bases fitting TRBD1. Germline CDR1 SNHLY, CDR2 FYNNEI. The CDR3 is 13 amino acids. The trim removed 10 bases at V and 2 bases at J, leaving 7 bases unmatched. As DNA, the CDR3 is TGTGCCACCCTGGGGACAGGCACCTACGAGCAGTACTTC. Protein product: CATLGTGTYEQYF.

This rearrangement joins TRBV5-4 to TRBJ1-2, with a tentative D call TRBD1 (5 bases). CDR1 is SGHNT and CDR2 is YYREEE in the germline V gene (reference sequence). The CDR3 is 14 residues long. Trimming stripped 1 base from V and 4 bases from J, with 11 bases between. CDR3 residues: CASSLTGIIYGYTF. The CDR3 bases are TGTGCCAGCAGCTTGACAGGAATAATCTATGGCTACACCTTC.

The chain recombines TRBV7-9 with TRBJ2-1; no clear D. The CDR3 runs 14 residues. The V gene lost 6 bases and the J gene lost 2 bases, with 11 bases spanning the gap. CDR1 is SEHNR and CDR2 is FQNEAQ in the germline V gene (reference sequence). The CDR3 sequence: CASSTRSAYNEQFF. The CDR3 region has the DNA TGTGCCAGCAGTACCCGTTCAGCCTACAATGAGCAGTTCTTC.

The rearrangement uses TRBV5-5 and TRBJ2-3; D unresolved. In germline, CDR1 is SGHKS, CDR2 YYEKEE (reference sequence). This CDR3 contains 12 residues. Deletions cut 4 bases from V and 3 bases from J, with 6 bases between. This CDR3 is CASSAYTDTQYF. The DNA for the CDR3 is TGTGCCAGCAGCGCCTATACAGATACGCAGTATTTT.